This TCR beta chain came from a study of blood T cells in healthy people across ages (dated by TCRdb to the mid-2010s). Regarding the study in general: Template switching captured roughly one uniquely barcoded TCR beta cDNA molecule per two T cells in model experiments. Using deep sequencing normalized with unique cDNA molecular identifiers, the study measured how TCR beta repertoire diversity changes with age. Four age groups were formed from the donors: young (average about 17 years), middle-aged (around 37), aged (62) and long-lived (around 82). Donors of different ages were randomly distributed across sequencing lanes to avoid experimental bias. Two additional independent replicas of 1 million unique cDNA reads from the same blood draw were analyzed for two donors (one aged 18 to 29 and one aged 80 or older).

This clonotype came up a few times. What antigen it recognizes has not been identified. Qualities for individual bases were not recorded, and no much larger clone is one base off. The library was obtained by 5' RACE. Sequenced using an Illumina HiSeq 2500. A second about 6 to 11 cycle PCR used a sample-barcoded 5' primer and a J-beta primer mix. Each TCR beta cDNA molecule received a unique molecular identifier from a template-switch 5' adaptor carrying 12 random nucleotides. At least 3 million CDR3-containing paired-end reads were obtained from each sample. All of the RNA was converted into first-strand cDNA using the Mint cDNA synthesis kit, with a TRBC-specific oligonucleotide serving as the primer. After uracil-DNA glycosylase treatment, a first 18-cycle PCR used universal primers M1SS and BC2_uni_R on all cDNA. The original pipeline was this. Normalization of each sample was performed by random selection of 1 million high-quality reads, each carrying a distinct molecular identifier. Reads sharing molecular identifiers were discarded rather than binned into consensus sequences. MiTCR, with a Q25 quality threshold and the strictest error-elimination algorithm, was used for CDR3 identification, clonotype clustering and error correction. A nonparametric unseen species model using Euler transformation provided a lower-bound estimate of total TCR beta diversity. In-frame beta chains were kept once TCRdb had trimmed the public reads at Q25 with fastp and called clones with MiXCR. Each entry merges the rows of one CDR3 protein and shows their most common DNA and genes. The V and J calls reflect TCRdb's pipeline rather than the authors' work. Across this sample there are 1.4 million or so distinct CDR3 sequences, with 42% seen only once. The leading ten clones occupy more than 4% of the sample.

The donors were roughly 40 Caucasian individuals from Russia, aged roughly 6 to 95 years, who were systemically healthy. Approximately 9.7 milliliters of peripheral blood were drawn from each donor into EDTA-treated Vacutainer tubes. Ficoll-Paque density-gradient centrifugation was used to isolate PBMCs, with at least 6.5 million per sample. Trizol reagent was used to extract total RNA from PBMCs, with at least 6 micrograms per sample. For every donor, an aliquot of PBMCs went through flow cytometry to measure the percentages of naive CD45RAhigh/CD27high T cells. Trimming takes 8 bases from V and 1 base from J, and the germline ends sit 14 bases apart. CDR3 length: 14 amino acids, cysteine to phenylalanine. Of the read, only the CDR3 DNA is kept; its 42 bases are in frame from base 1. The CDR1 and CDR2 encoded by the germline V gene are MNHEY and SVGEGT. What the work shows at the level of the full study, not this receptor alone: There was a strong correlation between observed TCR beta diversity and the percentage of naive T cells measured by flow cytometry. Because profiling used bulk unsorted PBMCs, naive and antigen-experienced compartments could not be compared conclusively. Because donor CMV infection status was unknown, age-related changes in expanded clonotypes were potentially confounded. Total diversity estimates from one million sequenced T cells were considered lower bounds and underestimates. Observed TCR beta diversity per million T cells fell roughly linearly with age, and a significant reduction was already apparent by age around 36. The long-lived group showed more naive CD4+ T cells, fewer expanded clones and increased TCR diversity than the aged group, suggesting age selection.

Sequencing was performed on blood. Rearrangement joined TRBV6-2 or TRBV6-3 to TRBJ2-5, with an unclear D gene assignment. The receptor was derived from a woman aged 18-29 years in good health. The CDR3 is CASVTETSQETQYF. In nucleotide form, the sequence is TGTGCCAGCGTGACGGAGACTTCCCAAGAGACCCAGTACTTC.